Included here is one TCR beta chain sequence, with context. No cognate antigen has been identified for it. A junction end diverges from the germline sequence, so it may reflect a read error. TCR beta repertoires were profiled from peripheral blood of roughly 13 young patients with multiple sclerosis to demonstrate the VDJtools post-analysis software. Multiple sclerosis patients were children and adolescents aged about 6 to 16 years. The data are from a study of post-analysis software for immune sequencing data (dated by TCRdb to the mid-2010s). Concerning the study at large: Disease courses on record covered relapsing-remitting, secondary progressive and progressive-relapsing multiple sclerosis, though some patients had no subtype annotation. The multiple sclerosis patient repertoires were compared with more than 10 previously published healthy control repertoires from donors aged about 6 to 28 years. A subset of samples was prepared in parallel using single-end sample barcoding, then pooled and co-amplified after Illumina adapter ligation.

Library prep was done by PCR. For sequencing, an Illumina HiSeq 2500 was employed. To reduce PCR and sequencing biases, unique molecular identifiers were incorporated into the TCR beta cDNA libraries. Per 1 to 10 million input T cells, some 500,000 cDNA molecules were obtained, such that each molecule approximated one T cell. The same protocol used for the earlier healthy control dataset was applied to prepare and sequence the patient libraries. Within a given batch, samples were prepared together, multiplexed and sequenced on the same HiSeq lane. Under the source paper's analysis protocol: MIGEC was used to process the raw barcoded reads, and molecular identifier groups with only a single read were discarded before consensus assembly and CDR3 extraction. VDJtools was used for post-analysis of the clonotype tables, and diversity was normalized by down-sampling every dataset to the size of the smallest sample. In repertoire overlap clustering, CDR3 amino acid sequences, but not nucleotide sequences, were matched to correct batch-related cross-sample contamination. TCRdb reran the public reads through fastp at Q25 and MiXCR, keeping productive beta chains. Every CDR3 protein is listed once, alongside the most common genes and DNA of its rows. What appears here as the V and J calls and clone size reflects TCRdb's work, not the paper's. The sample has hundreds of thousands of distinct CDR3 sequences on record, 59% of them singletons. The ten most abundant clones make up 11% of the sample.

The research as a whole found: When samples were clustered directly using the F measure, samples prepared in the same batch co-clustered strongly, which prompted a batch-effect correction. The multiple sclerosis patient group was slightly younger than the control group. Multiple sclerosis patients had significantly lower normalized Chao1 diversity than controls, a result that suggests substantial peripheral T-cell clonal expansion.

Sequencing used blood. The receptor was derived from a girl aged 2 to 10 with multiple sclerosis.

The DNA sequence reads TGCAGCGTTGAAGGACGTTATGAAAAACGGTTTTTT. It translates to CSVEGRYEKRFF. In this chain, TRBV29-1 is recombined with TRBJ1-4; there is no confident call for the D gene. The CDR3, cysteine through phenylalanine, is 12 amino acids long. Here the CDR3 DNA is all that survives: 36 bases in frame from base 1. Based on the germline V gene, the CDR1 and CDR2 sequences are SQVTM and ANQGSEA.